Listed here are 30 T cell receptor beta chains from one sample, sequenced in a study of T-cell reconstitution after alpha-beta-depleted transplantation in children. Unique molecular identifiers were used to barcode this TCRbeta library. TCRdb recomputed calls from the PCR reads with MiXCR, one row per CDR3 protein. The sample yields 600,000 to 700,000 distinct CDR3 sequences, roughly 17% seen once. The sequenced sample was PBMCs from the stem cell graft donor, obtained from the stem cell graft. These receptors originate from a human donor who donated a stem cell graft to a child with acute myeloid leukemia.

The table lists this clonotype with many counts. Here the CDR3 DNA reads TGTGCCAGCGGAGACAGCGGTGGATCACCCCTCCACTTT. This encodes CASGDSGGSPLHF. The chain is built from TRBV25-1 and TRBJ1-6, with D possibly matching TRBD1 (5 bases). Germline V gene lookup returns CDR1 MGHDK and CDR2 SYGVNS. The CDR3 is 13 residues long. Trimming removed 8 bases from V and 10 bases from J, with 15 bases in between. Supplemented by reference TRBV25-1 and TRBJ1-6, the full variable domain reads EADIYQTPRYLVIGTGKKITLECSQTMGHDKMYWYQQDPGMELHLIHYSYGVNSTEKGDLSSESTVSRIRTEHFPLTLESARPSHTSQYLCASGDSGGSPLHFGNGTRLTVT.

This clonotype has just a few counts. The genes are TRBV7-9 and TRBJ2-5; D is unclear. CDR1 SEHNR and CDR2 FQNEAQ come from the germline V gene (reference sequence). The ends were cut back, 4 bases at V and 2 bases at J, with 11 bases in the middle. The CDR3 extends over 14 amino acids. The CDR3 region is CASSSPDVQETQYF. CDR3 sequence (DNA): TGTGCCAGCAGCTCCCCGGATGTGCAAGAGACCCAGTACTTC.

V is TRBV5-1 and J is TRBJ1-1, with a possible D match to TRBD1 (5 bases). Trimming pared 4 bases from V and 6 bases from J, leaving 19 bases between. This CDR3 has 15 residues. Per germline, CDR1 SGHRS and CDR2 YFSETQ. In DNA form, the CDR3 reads TGCGCCAGCAGCCCCAGGGCGGCCGACCTATCTGAAGCTTTCTTT. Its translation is CASSPRAADLSEAFF. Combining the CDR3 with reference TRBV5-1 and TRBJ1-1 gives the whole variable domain KAGVTQTPRYLIKTRGQQVTLSCSPISGHRSVSWYQQTPGQGLQFLFEYFSETQRNKGNFPGRFSGRQFSNSRSEMNVSTLELGDSALYLCASSPRAADLSEAFFGQGTRLTVV.

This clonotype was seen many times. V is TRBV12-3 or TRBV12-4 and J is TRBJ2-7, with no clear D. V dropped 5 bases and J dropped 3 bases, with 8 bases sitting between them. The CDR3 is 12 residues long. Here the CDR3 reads CASSLLGYEQYF. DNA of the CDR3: TGTGCCAGCAGTCTATTGGGCTACGAGCAGTACTTC.

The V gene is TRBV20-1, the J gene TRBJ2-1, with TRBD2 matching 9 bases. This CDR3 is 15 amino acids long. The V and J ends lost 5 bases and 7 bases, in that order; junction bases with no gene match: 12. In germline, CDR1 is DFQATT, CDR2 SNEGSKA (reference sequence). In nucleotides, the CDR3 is TGCAGTGCTCTAAAGCCGAGCGGGGGGTATAATGAGCAGTTCTTC. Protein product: CSALKPSGGYNEQFF.

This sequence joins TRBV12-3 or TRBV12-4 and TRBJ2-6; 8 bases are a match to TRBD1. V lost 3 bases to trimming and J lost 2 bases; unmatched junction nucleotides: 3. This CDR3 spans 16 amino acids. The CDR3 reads CASSLYRGAGANVLTF. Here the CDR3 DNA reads TGTGCCAGCAGTTTGTACAGGGGGGCTGGGGCCAACGTCCTGACTTTC.

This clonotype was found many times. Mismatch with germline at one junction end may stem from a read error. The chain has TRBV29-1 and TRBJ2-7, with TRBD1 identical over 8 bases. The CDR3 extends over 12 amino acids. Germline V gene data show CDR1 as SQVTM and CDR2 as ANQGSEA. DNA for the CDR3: TGCAGCGTCGAAGGGGCGACAGGGGAACTTCTCTTC. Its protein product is CSVEGATGELLF.

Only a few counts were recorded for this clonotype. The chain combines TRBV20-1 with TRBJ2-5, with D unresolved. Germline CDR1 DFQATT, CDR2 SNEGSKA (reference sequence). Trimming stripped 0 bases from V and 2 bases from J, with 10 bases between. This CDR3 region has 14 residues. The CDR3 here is CSARDDPLQETQYF. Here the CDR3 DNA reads TGCAGTGCTAGAGATGATCCTCTTCAAGAGACCCAGTACTTC.

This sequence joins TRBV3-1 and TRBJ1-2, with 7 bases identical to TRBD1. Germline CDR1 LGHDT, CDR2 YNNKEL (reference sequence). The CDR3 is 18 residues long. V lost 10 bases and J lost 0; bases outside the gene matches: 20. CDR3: CAICLSRLRGQANYGYTF. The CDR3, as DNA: TGTGCCATCTGTTTAAGTCGATTACGCGGACAGGCTAACTATGGCTACACCTTC.

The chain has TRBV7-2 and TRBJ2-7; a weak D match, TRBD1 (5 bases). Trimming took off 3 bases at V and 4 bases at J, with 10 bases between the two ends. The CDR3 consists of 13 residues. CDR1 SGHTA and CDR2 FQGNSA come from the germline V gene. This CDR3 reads CASSFSQGYEQYF. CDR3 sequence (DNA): TGTGCCAGCAGCTTCTCCCAGGGTTACGAGCAGTACTTC.

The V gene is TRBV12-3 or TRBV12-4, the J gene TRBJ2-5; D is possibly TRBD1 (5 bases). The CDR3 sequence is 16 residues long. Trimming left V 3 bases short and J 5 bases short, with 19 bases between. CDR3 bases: TGTGCCAGCAGTTTGTGGGGCCGCATACGGTCGGAGACCCAGTACTTC. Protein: CASSLWGRIRSETQYF.

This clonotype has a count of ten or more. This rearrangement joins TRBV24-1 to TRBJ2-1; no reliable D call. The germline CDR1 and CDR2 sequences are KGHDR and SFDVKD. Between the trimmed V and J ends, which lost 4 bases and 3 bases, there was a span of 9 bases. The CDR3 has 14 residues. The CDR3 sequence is CATSDGWDYNEQFF. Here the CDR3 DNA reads TGTGCCACCAGTGACGGCTGGGACTACAATGAGCAGTTCTTC.

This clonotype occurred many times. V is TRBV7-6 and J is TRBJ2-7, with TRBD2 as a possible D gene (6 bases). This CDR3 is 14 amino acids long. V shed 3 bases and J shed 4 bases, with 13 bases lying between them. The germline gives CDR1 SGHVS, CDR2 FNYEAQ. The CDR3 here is CASSLEGAGYEQYF. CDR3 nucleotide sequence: TGTGCCAGCAGCTTGGAGGGAGCAGGGTACGAGCAGTACTTC.

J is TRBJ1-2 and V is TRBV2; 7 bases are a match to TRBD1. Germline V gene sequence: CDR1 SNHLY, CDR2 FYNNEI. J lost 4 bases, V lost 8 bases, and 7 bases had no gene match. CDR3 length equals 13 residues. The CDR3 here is CASARDSGYGYTF. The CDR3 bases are TGTGCCAGCGCCAGGGACAGCGGCTATGGCTACACCTTC.

The CDR3 here is CASTPGSGANVLTF. In DNA, the CDR3 is TGTGCCAGCACCCCAGGGTCTGGGGCCAACGTCCTGACTTTC. The chain carries TRBV28 and TRBJ2-6; a possible D gene is TRBD1 (5 bases). This CDR3 has 14 amino acids. V shed 7 bases and J shed 1 base, with 8 bases lying between them. Germline V gene sequence: CDR1 MDHEN, CDR2 SYDVKM.

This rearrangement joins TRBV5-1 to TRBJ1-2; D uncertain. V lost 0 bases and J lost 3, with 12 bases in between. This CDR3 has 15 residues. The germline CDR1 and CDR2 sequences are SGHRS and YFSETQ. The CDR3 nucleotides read TGCGCCAGCAGCTTGGATGTCGGGGAACACTATGGCTACACCTTC. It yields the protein CASSLDVGEHYGYTF. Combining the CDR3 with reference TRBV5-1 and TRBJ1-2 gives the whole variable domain KAGVTQTPRYLIKTRGQQVTLSCSPISGHRSVSWYQQTPGQGLQFLFEYFSETQRNKGNFPGRFSGRQFSNSRSEMNVSTLELGDSALYLCASSLDVGEHYGYTFGSGTRLTVV.

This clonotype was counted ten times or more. The CDR3 region is CSVGDSFYEQYV. The CDR3 coding sequence is TGCAGCGTGGGGGACTCCTTCTACGAGCAGTACGTC. The rearrangement links TRBV29-1 to TRBJ2-7; D might be TRBD2 (6 bases). The CDR3 contains 12 residues. CDR1 is SQVTM and CDR2 is ANQGSEA in the germline V gene. The V gene lost 6 bases and the J gene lost 3 bases, with 12 bases spanning the gap.

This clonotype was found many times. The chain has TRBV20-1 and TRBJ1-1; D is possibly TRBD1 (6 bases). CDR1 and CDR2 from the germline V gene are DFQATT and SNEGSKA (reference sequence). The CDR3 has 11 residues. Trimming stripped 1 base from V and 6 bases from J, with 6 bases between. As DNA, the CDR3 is TGCAGTGCTAGAGGGACAGCTGAAGCTTTCTTT. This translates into CSARGTAEAFF.

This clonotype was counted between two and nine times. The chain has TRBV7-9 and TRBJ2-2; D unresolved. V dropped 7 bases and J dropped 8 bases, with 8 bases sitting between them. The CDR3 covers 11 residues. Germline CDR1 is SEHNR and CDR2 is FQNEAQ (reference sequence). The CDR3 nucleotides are TGTGCCAGCATCGAGCCGGGGGAGCTGTTTTTT. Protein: CASIEPGELFF. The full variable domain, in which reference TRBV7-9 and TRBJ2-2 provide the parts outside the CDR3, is DTGVSQNPRHKITKRGQNVTFRCDPISEHNRLYWYRQTLGQGPEFLTYFQNEAQLEKSRLLSDRFSAERPKGSFSTLEIQRTEQGDSAMYLCASIEPGELFFGEGSRLTVL.

The CDR3 nucleotides are TGTGCCAGCAGCTTAGGGTCTATCTCCTACGAGCAGTACTTC. Translation: CASSLGSISYEQYF. This chain connects TRBV7-2 to TRBJ2-7, with unresolved D. Germline CDR1 SGHTA, CDR2 FQGNSA. Trimming took off 1 base at V and 0 bases at J, with 7 bases between the two ends. The CDR3 runs to 14 residues.

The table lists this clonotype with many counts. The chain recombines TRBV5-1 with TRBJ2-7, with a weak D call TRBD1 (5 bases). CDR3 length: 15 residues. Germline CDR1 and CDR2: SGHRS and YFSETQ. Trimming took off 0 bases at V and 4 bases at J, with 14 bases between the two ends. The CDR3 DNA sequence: TGCGCCAGCAGCTTGGCCCTACCGCAGGGTTACGAGCAGTACGTC. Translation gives CASSLALPQGYEQYV.

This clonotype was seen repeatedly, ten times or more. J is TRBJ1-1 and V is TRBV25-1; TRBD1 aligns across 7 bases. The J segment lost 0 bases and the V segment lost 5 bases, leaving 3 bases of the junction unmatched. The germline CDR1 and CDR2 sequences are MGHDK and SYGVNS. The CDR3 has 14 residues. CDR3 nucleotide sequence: TGTGCCAGCAGTTGGGACAGCATGAACACTGAAGCTTTCTTT. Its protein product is CASSWDSMNTEAFF.

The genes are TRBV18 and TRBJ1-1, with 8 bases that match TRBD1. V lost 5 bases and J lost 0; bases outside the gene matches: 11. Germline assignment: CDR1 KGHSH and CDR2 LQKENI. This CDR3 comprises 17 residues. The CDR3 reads CASSGTGSFILNTEAFF. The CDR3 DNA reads TGTGCCAGCTCAGGGACAGGATCATTTATATTGAACACTGAAGCTTTCTTT.

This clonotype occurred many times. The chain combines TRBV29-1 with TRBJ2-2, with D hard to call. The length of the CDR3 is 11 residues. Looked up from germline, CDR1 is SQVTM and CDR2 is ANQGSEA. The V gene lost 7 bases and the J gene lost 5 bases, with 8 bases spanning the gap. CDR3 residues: CSALWTGELFF. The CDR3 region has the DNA TGCAGCGCTCTTTGGACCGGGGAGCTGTTTTTT.

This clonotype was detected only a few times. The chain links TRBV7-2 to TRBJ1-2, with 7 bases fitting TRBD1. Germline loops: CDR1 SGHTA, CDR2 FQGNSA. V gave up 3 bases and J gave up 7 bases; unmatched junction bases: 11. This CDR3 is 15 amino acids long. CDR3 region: CASSLTGTEVRGYTF. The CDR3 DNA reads TGTGCCAGCAGCTTGACAGGGACGGAGGTGCGTGGCTACACCTTC.

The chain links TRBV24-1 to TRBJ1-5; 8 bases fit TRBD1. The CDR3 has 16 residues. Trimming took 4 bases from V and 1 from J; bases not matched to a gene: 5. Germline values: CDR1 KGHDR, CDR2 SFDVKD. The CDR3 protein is CATSDRTGRSNQPQHF. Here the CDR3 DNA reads TGTGCCACCAGTGACCGGACAGGGCGAAGCAATCAGCCCCAGCATTTT.

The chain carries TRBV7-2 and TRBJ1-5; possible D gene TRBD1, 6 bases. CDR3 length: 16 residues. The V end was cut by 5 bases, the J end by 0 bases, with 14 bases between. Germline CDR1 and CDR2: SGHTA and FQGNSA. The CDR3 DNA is TGTGCCAGCAGCCCACAACAGGGACTTAGCAATCAGCCCCAGCATTTT. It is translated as CASSPQQGLSNQPQHF.

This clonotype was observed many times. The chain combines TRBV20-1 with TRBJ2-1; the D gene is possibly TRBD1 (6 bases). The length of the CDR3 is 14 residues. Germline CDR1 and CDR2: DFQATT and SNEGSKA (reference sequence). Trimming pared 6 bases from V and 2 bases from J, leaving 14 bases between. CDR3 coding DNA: TGCAGTGCGACTTCCCGGGACACCTACAATGAGCAGTTCTTC. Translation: CSATSRDTYNEQFF.

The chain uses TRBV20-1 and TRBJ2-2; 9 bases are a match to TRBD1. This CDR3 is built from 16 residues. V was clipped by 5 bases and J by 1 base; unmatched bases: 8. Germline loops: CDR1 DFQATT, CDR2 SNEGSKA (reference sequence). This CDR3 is CSALGQGALNTGELFF. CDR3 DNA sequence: TGCAGTGCTTTGGGACAGGGCGCCTTGAACACCGGGGAGCTGTTTTTT.

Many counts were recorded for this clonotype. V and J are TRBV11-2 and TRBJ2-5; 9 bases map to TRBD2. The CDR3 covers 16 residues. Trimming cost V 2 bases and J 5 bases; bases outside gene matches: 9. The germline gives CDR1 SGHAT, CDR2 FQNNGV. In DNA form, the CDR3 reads TGTGCCAGCAGCTTATCCGGCGGGGGGGCCTGGGAGACCCAGTACTTC. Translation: CASSLSGGGAWETQYF.